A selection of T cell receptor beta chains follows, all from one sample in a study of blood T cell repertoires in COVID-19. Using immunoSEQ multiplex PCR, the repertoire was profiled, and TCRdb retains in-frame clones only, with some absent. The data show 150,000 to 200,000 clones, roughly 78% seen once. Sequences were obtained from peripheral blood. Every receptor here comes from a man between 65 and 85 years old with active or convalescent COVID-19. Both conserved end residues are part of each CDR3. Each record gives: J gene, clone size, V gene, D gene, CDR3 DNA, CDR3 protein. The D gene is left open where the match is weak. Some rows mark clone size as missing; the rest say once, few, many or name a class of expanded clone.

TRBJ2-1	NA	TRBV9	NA	TGTGCCAGCAGCGTAGGTGCAGGGGCAGAGGTCGATGAGCAGTTCTTC	CASSVGAGAEVDEQFF
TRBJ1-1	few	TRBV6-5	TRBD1	TGTGCCAGCAGGCAAACCCGGACAGGGGAAGCTTTCTTT	CASRQTRTGEAFF
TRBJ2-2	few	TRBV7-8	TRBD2	TGTGCCAGCAGCCCCGGGACTAGCGGGAACGCCGGGGAGCTGTTTTTT	CASSPGTSGNAGELFF
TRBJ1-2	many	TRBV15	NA	TGTGCCACCAGCAGAGATTGGCAGGGCGTCTATGGCTACACCTTC	CATSRDWQGVYGYTF
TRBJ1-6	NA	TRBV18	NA	TGTGCCAGCTCACCGGCGGTCTCCTATAATTCACCCCTCCACTTT	CASSPAVSYNSPLHF
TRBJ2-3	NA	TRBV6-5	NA	TGTGCCAGCAGTTACCTTTTGAGGACAGATACGCAGTATTTT	CASSYLLRTDTQYF
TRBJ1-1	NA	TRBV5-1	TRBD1	TGCGCCAGCAGCGGACAGGTTGACAACACTGAAGCTTTCTTT	CASSGQVDNTEAFF
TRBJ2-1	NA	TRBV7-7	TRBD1	TGTGCCAGCAGCCAGGGACAGGGGGCCCACAATGAGCAGTTCTTC	CASSQGQGAHNEQFF
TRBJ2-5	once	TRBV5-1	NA	TGCGCCAGCAGCTTGGTGGTCCCTACCCAAGAGACCCAGTACTTC	CASSLVVPTQETQYF
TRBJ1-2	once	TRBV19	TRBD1	TGTGCCAGTAGTAAGGGGGCCGGGGACTATGGCTACACCTTC	CASSKGAGDYGYTF
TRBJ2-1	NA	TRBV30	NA	TGTGCCTGGAGCTCCCGGCGGGTGTTGGTCTACAATGAGCAGTTCTTC	CAWSSRRVLVYNEQFF
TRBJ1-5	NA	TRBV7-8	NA	TGTGCCAGCAGCCACGGAGCCAGGGGCAATCAGCCCCAGCATTTT	CASSHGARGNQPQHF
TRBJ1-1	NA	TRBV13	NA	TGTGCCAGCAGCCCCCGACGGAGCACTGAAGCTTTCTTT	CASSPRRSTEAFF
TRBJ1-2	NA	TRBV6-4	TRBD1	TGTGCCAGCAGTCCCGGGACAGCCGAAGGCTACACCTTC	CASSPGTAEGYTF
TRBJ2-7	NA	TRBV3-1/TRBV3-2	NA	TGTGCCAGCAGTATGAGTGCGAGCAACTCCTACGAGCAGTACTTC	CASSMSASNSYEQYF
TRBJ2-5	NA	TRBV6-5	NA	TGTGCCAGCATGTCAGGGGCTATCCAAGAGACCCAGTACTTC	CASMSGAIQETQYF
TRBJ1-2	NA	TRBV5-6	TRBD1	TGTGCCAGCAGCTACGACGACAGGGGGCATGGCTACACCTTC	CASSYDDRGHGYTF
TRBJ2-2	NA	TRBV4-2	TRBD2	TGTGCCAGCAGCCAAGCCCCGGGACTAGCGGGAGAAAAAACCGGGGAGCTGTTTTTT	CASSQAPGLAGEKTGELFF
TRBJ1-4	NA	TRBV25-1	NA	TGTGCCAGCAGTGAAGTAATGGGGCCCGGGACTAATGAAAAACTGTTTTTT	CASSEVMGPGTNEKLFF
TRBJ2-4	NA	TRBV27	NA	TGTGCCAGCAGGCCCGCTCGCGGGATTCAGGGAAACATTCAGTACTTC	CASRPARGIQGNIQYF
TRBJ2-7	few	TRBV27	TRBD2	TGTGCCAGCAGTTTGGCCGGGACTAGCGGTGAGCAGTACTTC	CASSLAGTSGEQYF
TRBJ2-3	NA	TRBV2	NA	TGTGCCAGCACCACACAAACGGATACGCAGTATTTT	CASTTQTDTQYF
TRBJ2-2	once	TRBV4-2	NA	TGTGCCAGCAGCCAAGATCCACTAGGCGGGGAGCTGTTTTTT	CASSQDPLGGELFF
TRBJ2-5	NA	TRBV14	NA	TGTGCCAGCAGCCAAAGGGACTTACAAGAGACCCAGTACTTC	CASSQRDLQETQYF
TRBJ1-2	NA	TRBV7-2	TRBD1	TGTGCCAGCAGCGAACGGGACAGAACCTTCTATGGCTACACCTTC	CASSERDRTFYGYTF
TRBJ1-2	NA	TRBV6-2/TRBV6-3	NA	TGTGCCAGCAGTTACTCTTCGGGTAAGGGGTATGGCTACACCTTC	CASSYSSGKGYGYTF
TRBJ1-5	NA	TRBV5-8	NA	TGTGCCAGCAGCCTCAATCCTAAAAAGCATTTT	CASSLNPKKHF
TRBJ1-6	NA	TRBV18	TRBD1	TGTGCCAGCTCACCGTCGGGACAGGGGGCAGGTTCACCCCTCCACTTT	CASSPSGQGAGSPLHF
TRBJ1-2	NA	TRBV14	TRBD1	TGTGCCAGCAGGTTTTACAGGGGGAATCGGGGCTACACCTTC	CASRFYRGNRGYTF
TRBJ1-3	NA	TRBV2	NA	TGTGCCAGCAGTGGAGGGGGAATTACTGGAAACACCATATATTTT	CASSGGGITGNTIYF
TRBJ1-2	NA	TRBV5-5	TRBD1	TGTGCCAGCGGGGGCAGGGGGCGGAACTATGGCTACACCTTC	CASGGRGRNYGYTF
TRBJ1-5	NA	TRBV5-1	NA	TGCGCCAGCAGCTTGGGCCTAAGTCAGCCCCAGCATTTT	CASSLGLSQPQHF
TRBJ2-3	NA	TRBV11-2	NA	TGTGCCAGCAGCTTTATAACGGGGGTTACAGATACGCAGTATTTT	CASSFITGVTDTQYF
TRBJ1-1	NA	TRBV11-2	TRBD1	TGTGCCAGCACCCGTACAGGGGACACTGAAGCTTTCTTT	CASTRTGDTEAFF
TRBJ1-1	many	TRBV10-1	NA	TGCGCCAGCAGCCCACATCAATCCACTGAAGCTTTCTTT	CASSPHQSTEAFF
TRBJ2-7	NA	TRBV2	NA	TGTGCCAGCAGTACGGAGAGCTACGAGCAGTACTTC	CASSTESYEQYF
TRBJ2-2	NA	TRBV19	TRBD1	TGTGCCAGTGAATTGGGACAGGGGTTGGGTACCGGGGAGCTGTTTTTT	CASELGQGLGTGELFF
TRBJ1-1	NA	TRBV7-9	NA	TGTGCCAGCAGCTTAGGGGCCATCATGAACACTGAAGCTTTCTTT	CASSLGAIMNTEAFF
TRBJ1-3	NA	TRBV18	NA	TGTGCCAGCTCACCAGACACGAACACCATATATTTT	CASSPDTNTIYF
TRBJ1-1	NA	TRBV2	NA	TGTGCCAGCAGAGGGGACATAAACACTGAAGCTTTCTTT	CASRGDINTEAFF
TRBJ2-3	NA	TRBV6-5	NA	TGTGCCAGTTCCATAGGACAAGAGTTCACAGATACGCAGTATTTT	CASSIGQEFTDTQYF
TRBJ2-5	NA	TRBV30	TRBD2	TGTGCCTGGACTAGCGGGTCCCAAGAGACCCAGTACTTC	CAWTSGSQETQYF